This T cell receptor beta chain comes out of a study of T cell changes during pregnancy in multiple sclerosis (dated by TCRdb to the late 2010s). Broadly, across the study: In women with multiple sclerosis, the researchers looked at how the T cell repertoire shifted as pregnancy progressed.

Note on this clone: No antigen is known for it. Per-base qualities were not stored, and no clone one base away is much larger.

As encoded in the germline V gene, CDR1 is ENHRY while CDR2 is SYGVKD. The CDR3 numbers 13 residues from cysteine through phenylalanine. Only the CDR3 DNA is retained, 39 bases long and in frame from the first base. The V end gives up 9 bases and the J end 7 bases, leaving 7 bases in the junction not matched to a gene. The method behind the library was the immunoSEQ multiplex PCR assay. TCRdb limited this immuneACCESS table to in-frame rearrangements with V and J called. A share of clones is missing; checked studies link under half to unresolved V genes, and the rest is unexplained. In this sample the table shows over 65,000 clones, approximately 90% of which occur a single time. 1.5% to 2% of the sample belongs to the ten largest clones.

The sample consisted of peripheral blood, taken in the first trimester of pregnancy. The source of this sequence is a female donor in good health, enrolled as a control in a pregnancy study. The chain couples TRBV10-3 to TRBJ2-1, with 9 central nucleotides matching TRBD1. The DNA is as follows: TGTGCCATTAGGACAGGGGAAGAGAATGAGCAGTTCTTC. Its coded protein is CAIRTGEENEQFF.